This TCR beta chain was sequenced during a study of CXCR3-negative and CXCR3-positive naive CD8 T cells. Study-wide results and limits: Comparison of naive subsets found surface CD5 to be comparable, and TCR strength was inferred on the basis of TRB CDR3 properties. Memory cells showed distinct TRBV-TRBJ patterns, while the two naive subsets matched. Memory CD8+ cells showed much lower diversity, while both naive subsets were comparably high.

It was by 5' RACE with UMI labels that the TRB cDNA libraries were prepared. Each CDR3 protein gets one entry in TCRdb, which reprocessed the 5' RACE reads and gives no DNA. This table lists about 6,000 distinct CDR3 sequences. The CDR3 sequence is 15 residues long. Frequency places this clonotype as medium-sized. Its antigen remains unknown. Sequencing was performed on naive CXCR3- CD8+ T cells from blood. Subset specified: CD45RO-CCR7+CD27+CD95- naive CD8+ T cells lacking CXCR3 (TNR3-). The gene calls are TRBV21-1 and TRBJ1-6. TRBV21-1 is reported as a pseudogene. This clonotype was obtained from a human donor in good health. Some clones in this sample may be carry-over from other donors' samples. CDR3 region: CASSKLKGWGSPLHF.